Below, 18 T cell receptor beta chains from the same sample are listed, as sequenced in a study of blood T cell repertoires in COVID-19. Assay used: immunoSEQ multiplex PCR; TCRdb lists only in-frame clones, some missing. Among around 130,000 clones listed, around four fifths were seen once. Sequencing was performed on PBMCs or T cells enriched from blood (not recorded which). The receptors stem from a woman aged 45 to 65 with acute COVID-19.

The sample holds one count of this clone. CDR3 bases: TGCGCCAGCAGCTTGTCAGGATGGCGGACAGGTGAAGCTTTCTTT. The encoded protein is CASSLSGWRTGEAFF. The chain is built from TRBV5-1 and TRBJ1-1; 7 bases agree with TRBD1. CDR1 and CDR2 (germline): SGHRS, YFSETQ. CDR3 size: 15 residues. Trimming removed 1 base from V and 7 bases from J; junction bases left unmatched: 10.

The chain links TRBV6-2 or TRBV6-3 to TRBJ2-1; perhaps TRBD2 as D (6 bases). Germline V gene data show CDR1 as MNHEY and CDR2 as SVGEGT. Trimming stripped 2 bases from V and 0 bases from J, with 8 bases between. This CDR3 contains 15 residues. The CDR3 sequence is CASSYRESSYNEQFF. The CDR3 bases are TGTGCCAGCAGTTACCGGGAGAGCTCCTACAATGAGCAGTTCTTC.

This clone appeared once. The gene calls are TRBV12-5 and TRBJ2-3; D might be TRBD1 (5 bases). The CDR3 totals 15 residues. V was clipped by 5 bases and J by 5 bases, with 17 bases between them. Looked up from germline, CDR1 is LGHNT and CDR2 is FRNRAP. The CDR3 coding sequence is TGTGCTAGTGGTCAAAGGAGACAGACCATAGATACGCAGTATTTT. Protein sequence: CASGQRRQTIDTQYF.

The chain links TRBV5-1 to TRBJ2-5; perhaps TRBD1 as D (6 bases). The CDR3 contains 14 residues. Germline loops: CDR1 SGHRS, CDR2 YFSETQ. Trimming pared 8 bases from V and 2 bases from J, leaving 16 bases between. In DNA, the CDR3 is TGCGCCAGTAGAACAGGGCCGGAACAAGAGACCCAGTACTTC. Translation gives CASRTGPEQETQYF.

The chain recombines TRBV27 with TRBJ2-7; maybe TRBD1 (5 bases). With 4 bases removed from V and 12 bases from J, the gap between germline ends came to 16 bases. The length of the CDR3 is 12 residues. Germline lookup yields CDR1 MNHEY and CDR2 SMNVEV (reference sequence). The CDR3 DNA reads TGTGCCAGCAGTTCTGGGGCCACCCAGGCGTACTTC. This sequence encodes CASSSGATQAYF.

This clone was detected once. The CDR3 spells CASSGLAGGNEQFF. DNA of the CDR3: TGTGCCAGCTCGGGACTAGCGGGCGGCAATGAGCAGTTCTTC. The chain joins TRBV28 to TRBJ2-1; the match to TRBD2 covers 12 bases. CDR1 and CDR2 (germline): MDHEN, SYDVKM. The junction had 5 bases not matched to a gene; V was cut back by 8 bases and J by 6 bases. The CDR3 has 14 amino acids.

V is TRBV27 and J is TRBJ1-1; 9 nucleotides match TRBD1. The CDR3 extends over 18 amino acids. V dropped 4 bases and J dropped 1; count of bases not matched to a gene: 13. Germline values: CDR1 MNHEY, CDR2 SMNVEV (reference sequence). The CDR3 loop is CASSSRQGGFERNTEAFF. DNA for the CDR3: TGTGCCAGCAGTTCTAGACAGGGGGGGTTTGAGAGGAACACTGAAGCTTTCTTT.

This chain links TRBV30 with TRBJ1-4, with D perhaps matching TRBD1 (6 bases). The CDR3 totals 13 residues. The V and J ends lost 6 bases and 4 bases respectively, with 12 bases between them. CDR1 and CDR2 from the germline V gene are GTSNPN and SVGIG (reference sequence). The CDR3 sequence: CACNRADNEKLFF. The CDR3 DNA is TGTGCCTGTAACAGGGCCGATAATGAAAAACTGTTTTTT.

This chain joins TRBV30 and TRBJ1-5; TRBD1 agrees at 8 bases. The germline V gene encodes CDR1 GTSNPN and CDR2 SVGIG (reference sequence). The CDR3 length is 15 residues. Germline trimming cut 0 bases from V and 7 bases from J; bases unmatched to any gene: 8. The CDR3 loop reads CAWSVMQGARQPQHF. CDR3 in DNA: TGTGCCTGGAGTGTTATGCAGGGGGCTCGACAGCCCCAGCATTTT.

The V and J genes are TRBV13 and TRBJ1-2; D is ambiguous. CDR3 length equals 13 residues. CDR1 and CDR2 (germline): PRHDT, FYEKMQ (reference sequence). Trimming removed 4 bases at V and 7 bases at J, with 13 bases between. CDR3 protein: CASSYDKASGYTF. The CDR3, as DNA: TGTGCCAGCAGCTACGACAAGGCGAGTGGCTACACCTTC.

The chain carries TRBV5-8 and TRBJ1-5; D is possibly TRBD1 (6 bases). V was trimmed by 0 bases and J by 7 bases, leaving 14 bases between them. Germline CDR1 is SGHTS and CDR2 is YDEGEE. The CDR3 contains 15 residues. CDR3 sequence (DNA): TGTGCCAGCAGCTTGGGGCGGAACAGGGACCAGCCCCAGCATTTT. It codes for CASSLGRNRDQPQHF.

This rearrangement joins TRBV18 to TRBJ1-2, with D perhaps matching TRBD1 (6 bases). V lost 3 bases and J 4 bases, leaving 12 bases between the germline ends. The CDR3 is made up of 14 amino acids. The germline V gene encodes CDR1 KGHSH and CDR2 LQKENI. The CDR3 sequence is CASSPDRSGYGYTF. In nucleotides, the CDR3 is TGTGCCAGCTCACCCGACAGGTCGGGCTATGGCTACACCTTC.

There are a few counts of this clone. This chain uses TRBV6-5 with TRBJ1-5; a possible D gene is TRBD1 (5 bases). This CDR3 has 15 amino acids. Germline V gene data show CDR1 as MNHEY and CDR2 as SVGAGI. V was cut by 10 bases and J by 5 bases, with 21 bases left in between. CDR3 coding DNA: TGTGCCAATCGAGCCCAACAGGAATTTGATCAGCCCCAGCATTTT. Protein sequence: CANRAQQEFDQPQHF.

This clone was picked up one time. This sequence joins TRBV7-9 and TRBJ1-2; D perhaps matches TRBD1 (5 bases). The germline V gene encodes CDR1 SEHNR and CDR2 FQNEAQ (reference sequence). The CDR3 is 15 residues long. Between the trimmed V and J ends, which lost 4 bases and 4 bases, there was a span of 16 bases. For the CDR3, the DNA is TGTGCCAGCAGCTCAATTAGGCGGGGCTCCTATGGCTACACCTTC. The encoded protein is CASSSIRRGSYGYTF.

The CDR3 region has the DNA TGTGCCAGCAGTGATCCGCAGGGAGGACAAAACGAGCAGTACTTC. As protein: CASSDPQGGQNEQYF. This rearrangement joins TRBV6-2 or TRBV6-3 to TRBJ2-7, with a possible D match to TRBD2 (6 bases). CDR3 length equals 15 residues. V gave up 5 bases and J gave up 5 bases, with 19 bases separating them. Per the germline V gene, CDR1 is MNHEY and CDR2 is SVGEGT.

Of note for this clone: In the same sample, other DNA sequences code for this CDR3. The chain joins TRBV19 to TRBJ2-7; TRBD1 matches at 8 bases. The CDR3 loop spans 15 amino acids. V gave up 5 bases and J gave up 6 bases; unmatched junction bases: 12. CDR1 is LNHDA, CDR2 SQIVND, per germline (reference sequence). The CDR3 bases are TGTGCCAGTAGTGAAGGAGGCAGGGGGCGATCCGAGCAGTACTTC. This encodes CASSEGGRGRSEQYF.

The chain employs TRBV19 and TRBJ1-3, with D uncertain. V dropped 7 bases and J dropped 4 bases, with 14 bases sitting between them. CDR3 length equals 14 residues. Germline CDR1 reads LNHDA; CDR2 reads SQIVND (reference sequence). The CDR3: CASKPGGRGNTIYF. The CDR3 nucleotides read TGTGCCAGTAAGCCGGGAGGAAGAGGAAACACCATATATTTT.

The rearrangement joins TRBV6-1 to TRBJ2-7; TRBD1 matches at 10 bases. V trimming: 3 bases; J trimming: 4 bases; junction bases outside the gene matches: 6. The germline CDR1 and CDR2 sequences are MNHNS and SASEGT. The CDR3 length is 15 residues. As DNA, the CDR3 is TGTGCCAGCAGTGAGACCGGGACAGGGGCGTACGAGCAGTACTTC. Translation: CASSETGTGAYEQYF.